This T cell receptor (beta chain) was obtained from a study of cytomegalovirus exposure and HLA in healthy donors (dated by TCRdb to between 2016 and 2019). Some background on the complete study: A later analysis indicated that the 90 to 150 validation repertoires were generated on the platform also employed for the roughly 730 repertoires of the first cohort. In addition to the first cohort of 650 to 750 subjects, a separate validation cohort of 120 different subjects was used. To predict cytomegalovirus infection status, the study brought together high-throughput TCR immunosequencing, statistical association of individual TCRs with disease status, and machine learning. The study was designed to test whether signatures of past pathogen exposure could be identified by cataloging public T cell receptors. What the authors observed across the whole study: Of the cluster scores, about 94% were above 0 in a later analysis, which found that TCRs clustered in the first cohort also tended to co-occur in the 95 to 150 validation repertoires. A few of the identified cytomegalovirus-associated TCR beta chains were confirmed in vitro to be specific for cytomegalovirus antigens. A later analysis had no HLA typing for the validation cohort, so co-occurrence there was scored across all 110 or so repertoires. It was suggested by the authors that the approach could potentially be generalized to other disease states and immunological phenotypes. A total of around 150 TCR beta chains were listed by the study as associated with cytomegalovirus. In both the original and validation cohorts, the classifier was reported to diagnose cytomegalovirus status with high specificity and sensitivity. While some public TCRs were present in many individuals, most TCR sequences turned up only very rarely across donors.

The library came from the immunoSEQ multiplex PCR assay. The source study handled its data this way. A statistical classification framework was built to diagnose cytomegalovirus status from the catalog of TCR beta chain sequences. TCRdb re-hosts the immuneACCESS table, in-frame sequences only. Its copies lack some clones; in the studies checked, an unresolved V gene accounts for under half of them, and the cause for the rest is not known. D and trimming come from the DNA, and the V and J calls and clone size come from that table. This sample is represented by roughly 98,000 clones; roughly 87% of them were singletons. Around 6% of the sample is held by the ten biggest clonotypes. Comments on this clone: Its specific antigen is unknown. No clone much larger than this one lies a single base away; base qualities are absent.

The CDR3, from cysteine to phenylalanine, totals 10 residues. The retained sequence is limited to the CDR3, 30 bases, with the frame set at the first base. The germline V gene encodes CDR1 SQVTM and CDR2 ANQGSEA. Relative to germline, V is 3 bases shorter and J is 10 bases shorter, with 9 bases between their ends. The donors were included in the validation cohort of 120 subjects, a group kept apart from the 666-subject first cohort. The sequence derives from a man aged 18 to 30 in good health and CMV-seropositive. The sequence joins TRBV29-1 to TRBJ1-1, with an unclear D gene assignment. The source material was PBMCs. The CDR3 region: CSVEVAGAFF. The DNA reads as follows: TGCAGCGTTGAGGTTGCCGGAGCTTTCTTT.